These T cell receptor beta chains were read from a single sample in a study of blood T cells in healthy people across ages. TCRdb independently ran MiXCR on the 5' RACE reads; one entry per CDR3 protein. The sample lists some 700,000 distinct CDR3 sequences; about 24% were seen once. The sequenced sample was blood. The receptor source for this set is a man aged 65 to 79 in good health. CDR3s include the opening cysteine and the closing phenylalanine or tryptophan.

V gene: TRBV20-1; J gene: TRBJ2-1; CDR3 protein: CSARESLAGNNEQFF
V gene: TRBV6-1; J gene: TRBJ1-2; CDR3 protein: CASSDDRARLYTF
V gene: TRBV12-3/TRBV12-4; J gene: TRBJ1-2; CDR3 protein: CASKMGQGGFYGYTF
V gene: TRBV2; J gene: TRBJ2-5; CDR3 protein: CASSEIQETQYF
V gene: TRBV30; J gene: TRBJ1-1; CDR3 protein: CAWLTDWRRNTEAFF
V gene: TRBV6-6; J gene: TRBJ1-1; CDR3 protein: CASSRTRGSTEAFF
V gene: TRBV12-3/TRBV12-4; J gene: TRBJ2-3; CDR3 protein: CASSTSGGIDTQYF
V gene: TRBV12-3/TRBV12-4; J gene: -; CDR3 protein: CASMPTGGGEQYF
V gene: TRBV15; J gene: TRBJ2-2; CDR3 protein: CATSRDAYTGELFF
V gene: TRBV3-1; J gene: TRBJ1-4; CDR3 protein: CASSRRDPNEKLFF
V gene: TRBV20-1; J gene: TRBJ1-3; CDR3 protein: CSASQHPSSGNTIYF
V gene: TRBV5-1; J gene: TRBJ2-3; CDR3 protein: CAGSQGLAGSDTQYF
V gene: TRBV12-3/TRBV12-4; J gene: TRBJ2-3; CDR3 protein: CASSLRLAGKGDTQYF
V gene: TRBV4-2; J gene: TRBJ2-3; CDR3 protein: CASRASGESDTQYF
V gene: TRBV12-5; J gene: -; CDR3 protein: CASGSSPPMKQFF
V gene: TRBV9; J gene: TRBJ2-1; CDR3 protein: CASSPRDRDLNEQFF
V gene: TRBV9; J gene: TRBJ2-5; CDR3 protein: CASSVEEGETQYF
V gene: TRBV12-3/TRBV12-4; J gene: TRBJ2-5; CDR3 protein: CASSLPPRETQYF
V gene: TRBV30; J gene: TRBJ2-3; CDR3 protein: CAWSVKLAGYTDTQYF
V gene: TRBV28; J gene: TRBJ1-1; CDR3 protein: CASIPDNTEAFF
V gene: TRBV29-1; J gene: TRBJ1-2; CDR3 protein: CSVERRHGYTF
V gene: TRBV7-2; J gene: TRBJ2-3; CDR3 protein: CASSALAGVGDTQYF
V gene: TRBV6-6; J gene: TRBJ1-2; CDR3 protein: CASEATYGYTF
V gene: TRBV15; J gene: TRBJ2-1; CDR3 protein: CATSISLSGSYNEQFF
V gene: TRBV29-1; J gene: TRBJ1-2; CDR3 protein: CSAGTPQGGYTF
V gene: TRBV7-3; J gene: TRBJ2-1; CDR3 protein: CASSLTRVHEQFF
V gene: TRBV4-1; J gene: TRBJ2-5; CDR3 protein: CASRDRDQRCVWTQYF
V gene: TRBV11-2; J gene: TRBJ2-3; CDR3 protein: CASSLIGLAMATQYF
V gene: TRBV7-6; J gene: TRBJ1-4; CDR3 protein: CASSLAGQGNEKLFF
V gene: TRBV7-6; J gene: TRBJ2-3; CDR3 protein: CASSLRRSGDTQYF
V gene: TRBV5-1; J gene: TRBJ2-3; CDR3 protein: CASSSTSADDTQYF
V gene: TRBV6-5; J gene: TRBJ2-1; CDR3 protein: CASSTLLDNEQFF
V gene: TRBV5-1; J gene: TRBJ1-2; CDR3 protein: CASSAPDRGDYGYTF
V gene: TRBV9; J gene: TRBJ1-6; CDR3 protein: CASSLRPNNSPLHF
V gene: TRBV14; J gene: TRBJ2-3; CDR3 protein: CASSQGGLAILRTDTQYF
V gene: TRBV12-3/TRBV12-4; J gene: TRBJ2-3; CDR3 protein: CACKGWGDTDTQYF
V gene: TRBV20-1; J gene: TRBJ2-3; CDR3 protein: CSARDNPLQLYYTDTQYF
V gene: TRBV7-2; J gene: TRBJ1-1; CDR3 protein: CASSSQTGRTEAFF
V gene: TRBV6-1; J gene: TRBJ2-3; CDR3 protein: CASLSSGRVNTQYF
V gene: TRBV5-1; J gene: TRBJ2-5; CDR3 protein: CASSAWDRNQETQYF
V gene: TRBV10-2; J gene: -; CDR3 protein: CASGAGSEQYF
V gene: TRBV18; J gene: TRBJ1-3; CDR3 protein: CASSPQEGVTGNTIYF
V gene: TRBV2; J gene: TRBJ2-3; CDR3 protein: CASSLRWSDTQYF
V gene: TRBV5-1; J gene: TRBJ2-5; CDR3 protein: CASSLGSSFGETQYF
V gene: TRBV12-3/TRBV12-4; J gene: TRBJ2-3; CDR3 protein: CAGRLSTSTDTQYF
V gene: TRBV5-1; J gene: TRBJ2-5; CDR3 protein: CASSIGLHQETQYF
V gene: TRBV7-9; J gene: TRBJ1-4; CDR3 protein: CASSSEEKLFF
V gene: TRBV9; J gene: -; CDR3 protein: CASSVRLTGEQFF
V gene: TRBV7-9; J gene: TRBJ2-7; CDR3 protein: CASSKSSVAEQYF
V gene: TRBV6-7; J gene: TRBJ2-7; CDR3 protein: CASSYDYHGQMKHEQYF
V gene: TRBV19; J gene: TRBJ1-1; CDR3 protein: CASSNRGLGYTEAFF
V gene: TRBV19; J gene: TRBJ1-2; CDR3 protein: CASSMRGNGYTF
V gene: TRBV7-2; J gene: TRBJ2-5; CDR3 protein: CASSLNGAQETQYF
V gene: TRBV6-5; J gene: TRBJ1-6; CDR3 protein: CASSRLDRDSPLHF
V gene: TRBV20-1; J gene: -; CDR3 protein: CSARGLLGTYEQYF
V gene: TRBV20-1; J gene: TRBJ1-4; CDR3 protein: CSAWAGGDEKLFF
V gene: TRBV4-3; J gene: TRBJ2-2; CDR3 protein: CASSPLPPIGELFF
V gene: TRBV4-3; J gene: TRBJ2-3; CDR3 protein: CASSQSSGFTDTQYF
V gene: TRBV20-1; J gene: TRBJ1-1; CDR3 protein: CSASRAGRRDTEAFF